Following are 12 T cell receptor beta chains from one sample sequenced in a study of response to subunit inactivated influenza vaccine (dated by TCRdb to the late 2010s). Receptor libraries were prepared by RT-PCR. Data came from an Illumina HiSeq 2500. In-frame beta chains were kept once TCRdb had trimmed the public reads at Q25 with fastp and called clones with MiXCR. For every CDR3 protein sequence, its rows merge into one entry that carries the most common genes and DNA. This sample holds hundreds of thousands of distinct CDR3 sequences; 13% to 15% were observed only once. About 7.6% of the sample is in the top ten clones. Specimen: PBMCs from blood, collected approximately 15 days before vaccination. These receptor sequences come from a man in his fifties or sixties who received an inactivated influenza vaccine. Donor details come from another sample of the same person, matched by shared clones.

This clonotype has at least ten counts. V gene TRBV28 combines with J gene TRBJ1-2; D unclear. In germline, CDR1 is MDHEN, CDR2 SYDVKM. V dropped 4 bases and J dropped 7 bases, with 13 bases sitting between them. CDR3 size: 13 residues. CDR3 protein: CASSSETRRGYTF. The CDR3 bases are TGTGCCAGCAGTTCCGAAACTCGGCGTGGCTACACCTTC.

In its sample, this clonotype was seen a few times. The rearrangement uses TRBV15 and TRBJ2-1; 10 bases agree with TRBD2. CDR1 is LNHNV, CDR2 YYDKDF, per germline (reference sequence). With 5 bases clipped from V and 0 bases from J, the junction kept 4 bases outside the gene matches. The CDR3 length is 16 residues. CDR3 amino acids: CATSSLAGDSYNEQFF. DNA for the CDR3: TGTGCCACCAGCTCTCTAGCGGGAGACTCCTACAATGAGCAGTTCTTC.

The CDR3 protein is CASSYLDRRNEKLFF. CDR3 bases: TGTGCCAGCAGTTACCTGGACAGGCGAAATGAAAAACTGTTTTTT. V gene TRBV6-2 or TRBV6-3 combines with J gene TRBJ1-4, with 7 bases that match TRBD1. Germline lookup yields CDR1 MNHEY and CDR2 SVGEGT. The CDR3 is 15 residues long. The J segment lost 5 bases and the V segment lost 2 bases, leaving 5 bases of the junction unmatched.

This clonotype occurred many times. The chain carries TRBV4-3 and TRBJ2-3, with D hard to call. The CDR3 consists of 15 residues. V dropped 4 bases and J dropped 4 bases, with 15 bases sitting between them. Germline assignment: CDR1 LGHNA and CDR2 YSLEER. This chain's CDR3 is CASSRQGLSADTQYF. The CDR3 DNA sequence: TGCGCCAGCAGCCGACAAGGGTTGAGCGCAGATACGCAGTATTTT.

The chain has TRBV12-3 or TRBV12-4 and TRBJ2-1, with 7 bases identical to TRBD1. With V trimmed by 5 bases and J by 8 bases, 12 bases remained unmatched. The CDR3 consists of 15 residues. The CDR3 coding sequence is TGTGCCAGCAGTGGGACCGGGACAGTGAGTGATGAGCAGTTCTTC. It yields the protein CASSGTGTVSDEQFF.

Many counts were recorded for this clonotype. The J gene is TRBJ2-5, the V gene TRBV5-1; 9 bases fit TRBD1. The length of the CDR3 is 15 residues. Germline V gene data show CDR1 as SGHRS and CDR2 as YFSETQ. V trimming: 7 bases; J trimming: 5 bases; junction bases outside the gene matches: 12. The CDR3 protein is CASAFTGGVGETQYF. The DNA for the CDR3 is TGCGCCAGCGCCTTTACAGGGGGCGTGGGGGAGACCCAGTACTTC.

The chain uses TRBV6-5 and TRBJ1-4; D is undetermined. Between the trimmed V and J ends, which lost 2 bases and 5 bases, there was a span of 15 bases. The V gene's germline CDR1 is MNHEY and CDR2 SVGAGI. The CDR3 consists of 16 residues. This CDR3 is CASSYLSTKFNEKLFF. CDR3 DNA sequence: TGTGCCAGCAGTTACCTTTCCACTAAATTCAATGAAAAACTGTTTTTT.

The V and J genes are TRBV11-2 and TRBJ2-5, with 14 bases fitting TRBD2. CDR1 and CDR2 (germline): SGHAT, FQNNGV. After removal of 5 bases from V and 5 bases from J, the junction contained 7 bases not matched to a gene. The CDR3 sequence is 16 residues long. Here the CDR3 reads CASSPGLAGVWETQYF. The CDR3 nucleotides are TGTGCCAGCAGCCCGGGACTAGCGGGAGTATGGGAGACCCAGTACTTC.

In its sample, this clonotype was seen many times. The chain recombines TRBV25-1 with TRBJ2-1; D may be TRBD1 or TRBD2 (5 bases each). The V gene lost 3 bases and the J gene lost 4 bases, with 22 bases spanning the gap. This CDR3 region has 18 residues. Germline values: CDR1 MGHDK, CDR2 SYGVNS. The CDR3 DNA is TGTGCCAGCAGTGATGTCCCTGGGGCTTGGGGGAATTACAATGAGCAGTTCTTC. Amino acid sequence: CASSDVPGAWGNYNEQFF.

CDR3 sequence (DNA): TGTGCCAGCAGCTTCGGGGGTCTGCTCGGCCCGGTGGAGCAGTACTTC. This gives the protein CASSFGGLLGPVEQYF. The genes are TRBV5-6 and TRBJ2-7, with a tentative D call TRBD2 (6 bases). The CDR3 loop spans 16 amino acids. Looked up from germline, CDR1 is SGHDT and CDR2 is YYEEEE. Trimming removed 2 bases at V and 7 bases at J, with 22 bases between.

The chain employs TRBV7-9 and TRBJ1-1; tentatively, D is TRBD1 (6 bases). Germline CDR1 reads SEHNR; CDR2 reads FQNEAQ (reference sequence). This CDR3 region has 13 residues. The ends were cut back, 5 bases at V and 11 bases at J, with 18 bases in the middle. The DNA for the CDR3 is TGTGCCAGCAGCCCTGGCGCGGGGGCTGGCGCTTTCTTT. Its protein product is CASSPGAGAGAFF.

This clonotype was picked up a small number of times. The chain couples TRBV27 to TRBJ2-1, with 9 bases identical to TRBD2. Looked up from germline, CDR1 is MNHEY and CDR2 is SMNVEV (reference sequence). This CDR3 has 14 residues. Trimming took 2 bases from V and 9 from J; bases not matched to a gene: 5. In nucleotides, the CDR3 is TGTGCCAGCAGTTTACGCGGGAGGGCCGCTGAGCAGTTCTTC. Its translation is CASSLRGRAAEQFF.